Given below is one TCR beta chain in context. The repertoire was sequenced with immunoSEQ multiplex PCR; TCRdb's copy has only in-frame clones and lacks some. The table has hundreds of thousands of clones, approximately 86% seen once. The data belong to a study of blood T cell repertoires in COVID-19. Study at large: Acute and convalescent COVID-19 specimens originated in the United States, Italy and Spain.

Participants' own reports of clinical history determined their cohort assignment. Cohort 3 donors counted as recovered after two negative PCRs, clearance, or resolved symptoms. The TCR sequence derives from a woman between 50 and 59 years old who had recovered from COVID-19. Sequenced input: PBMCs or T cells enriched from blood (not recorded which).

The chain's CDR3 is CASSSNRAWGRDIQYF. DNA of the CDR3: TGTGCCAGCAGTTCCAACCGGGCCTGGGGCCGGGACATTCAGTACTTC. This chain uses TRBV5-6 with TRBJ2-4; TRBD1 might be the D (5 bases). V was clipped by 5 bases and J by 8 bases, with 23 bases between them. CDR3 size: 16 residues. Germline assignment: CDR1 SGHDT and CDR2 YYEEEE.